Listed below are T cell receptor beta chains from one sample, sequenced in a study of shared clonotypes between healthy human individuals. TCRdb's table, derived via immunoSEQ multiplex PCR, lists solely in-frame clones and lacks some. In the table there are around 600,000 clones, 95% to 98% of which are singletons. Sequencing was carried out using naive CD8+ T cells sorted from blood. The receptors were sampled from a man younger than 45 in good health. Both conserved end residues are part of each CDR3. A D gene is named only where the DNA matches it firmly. Clone size, where shown, is once, few, many, or a class for clones that have expanded.

TRBD2 TRBJ2-1 TRBV18 . CASSPRSGGPNEQFF TGTGCCAGCTCACCGAGATCGGGAGGTCCCAATGAGCAGTTCTTC
TRBD2 TRBJ2-3 TRBV30 . CAWSVGLAGTDTQYF TGTGCCTGGAGTGTCGGACTAGCGGGCACAGATACGCAGTATTTT
TRBD1 TRBJ2-2 TRBV9 once CASSEPGQGDANTGELFF TGTGCCAGCAGCGAACCGGGACAGGGCGACGCGAACACCGGGGAGCTGTTTTTT
. TRBJ2-7 TRBV7-2 . CASSLPRDTTGYEQYF TGTGCCAGCAGCTTACCCAGGGACACCACCGGGTACGAGCAGTACTTC
TRBD2 TRBJ2-1 TRBV4-1 . CASSHPTSGRLNEQFF TGCGCCAGCAGCCATCCGACTAGCGGGAGATTGAATGAGCAGTTCTTC
. TRBJ2-3 TRBV29-1 . CSVAGQKMGDTQYF TGCAGCGTAGCTGGACAGAAAATGGGAGATACGCAGTATTTT
TRBD1 TRBJ2-7 TRBV29-1 . CSVEIVGQGAREQYF TGCAGCGTTGAAATTGTGGGACAGGGGGCGCGCGAGCAGTACTTC
TRBD2 TRBJ2-1 TRBV11-2 few CASSWSSSGMVGEQFF TGTGCCAGCAGCTGGTCTTCTAGCGGGATGGTGGGTGAGCAGTTCTTC
. TRBJ2-7 TRBV29-1 . CSVEYINRDEQYF TGCAGCGTTGAGTACATTAATCGGGACGAGCAGTACTTC
. TRBJ2-7 TRBV5-1 . CASSMSGYEQYF TGCGCCAGCAGCATGTCGGGCTACGAGCAGTACTTC
. TRBJ2-3 TRBV7-9 once CASSLRGVSDTQYF TGTGCCAGCAGCTTAAGGGGGGTATCAGATACGCAGTATTTT
. TRBJ2-2 TRBV11-2 . CASSFPKYGDTGELFF TGTGCCAGCAGCTTCCCCAAGTACGGCGACACCGGGGAGCTGTTTTTT
. TRBJ2-2 TRBV4-1 . CASTQSGELFF TGCGCCAGCACCCAAAGCGGGGAGCTGTTTTTT
. TRBJ2-1 TRBV7-3 . CASSDTGLEQFF TGTGCCAGCAGCGATACCGGGCTCGAGCAGTTCTTC
. TRBJ1-5 TRBV28 . CAISPGVQPQHF TGTGCCATTTCCCCCGGGGTGCAGCCCCAGCATTTT
TRBD1 TRBJ2-1 TRBV7-9 . CASRGDRVDEQFF TGTGCCAGCAGGGGGGACAGGGTCGATGAGCAGTTCTTC
. TRBJ2-7 TRBV7-9 . CASSLASRQSIISYEQYF TGTGCCAGCAGCTTAGCTAGTCGCCAGTCGATCATTTCCTACGAGCAGTACTTC
. TRBJ1-1 TRBV11-2 . CASSPRPIFATEAFF TGTGCCAGCAGCCCAAGACCCATATTTGCCACTGAAGCTTTCTTT
. TRBJ2-2 TRBV11-1 . CASSFPHTGELFF TGTGCCAGCAGCTTTCCCCACACCGGGGAGCTGTTTTTT
. TRBJ2-3 TRBV2 . CASPGDLTDTQYF TGTGCCAGCCCGGGGGATCTCACAGATACGCAGTATTTT
. TRBJ2-7 TRBV6-1 . CASSEFWGYEQYF TGTGCCAGCAGTGAATTTTGGGGATACGAGCAGTACTTC
. TRBJ2-3 TRBV7-9 . CASSLNRAGGTDTQYF TGTGCCAGCAGCTTAAATAGGGCAGGGGGGACAGATACGCAGTATTTT
. TRBJ2-7 TRBV7-9 once CASSLDFGGYYEQYF TGTGCCAGCAGCTTAGACTTCGGCGGTTACTACGAGCAGTACTTC
. TRBJ2-7 TRBV10-3 . CAIRARDSDEQYF TGTGCCATCAGGGCCAGGGATTCGGACGAGCAGTACTTC
. TRBJ1-2 TRBV27 . CASSLFWGDYGGYTF TGTGCCAGCAGTTTATTCTGGGGAGACTATGGCGGCTACACCTTC
. TRBJ2-1 TRBV2 . CASSEGPRYGDDSAQFF TGTGCCAGCAGCGAGGGGCCTAGGTATGGGGATGATTCTGCGCAGTTCTTC
. TRBJ2-2 TRBV27 once CASSFGRGVGELFF TGTGCCAGCAGTTTTGGCAGGGGGGTCGGGGAGCTGTTTTTT
TRBD1 TRBJ2-7 TRBV7-9 once CASSFGDRVSYEQYF TGTGCCAGCAGCTTCGGAGACAGGGTCTCCTACGAGCAGTACTTC
. TRBJ2-1 TRBV5-1 . CASSLDGTNEQFF TGCGCCAGCAGCTTGGATGGTACTAATGAGCAGTTCTTC
. TRBJ1-5 TRBV7-2 . CASSLNKNQPQHF TGTGCCAGCAGCTTAAACAAGAATCAGCCCCAGCATTTT
. TRBJ2-7 TRBV7-3 . CASSLAGSYEQYF TGTGCCAGCAGCTTAGCGGGATCCTACGAGCAGTACTTC
TRBD1 TRBJ2-7 TRBV25-1 few CASSDRTGVWEQYF TGTGCCAGCAGTGATCGAACAGGGGTGTGGGAGCAGTACTTC
. TRBJ2-7 TRBV11-2 . CASSFGRRNSYEQYF TGTGCCAGCAGCTTTGGCCGGCGAAACTCCTACGAGCAGTACTTC
. TRBJ2-7 TRBV27 . CASSPTLSSYEQYF TGTGCCAGCAGTCCCACCCTGAGCTCCTACGAGCAGTACTTC